The 14 T cell receptor beta chains below come from one sample, sequenced in a study of identical twins. Each CDR3 protein is one row after TCRdb ran MiXCR on the 5' RACE reads. The sample includes 1.5 million to 2 million distinct CDR3 sequences, about 32% of them seen just once. Material: cord blood. The receptor source for this set is a newborn girl in good health.

The chain recombines TRBV20-1 with TRBJ1-6; the D is unclear. CDR1 is DFQATT, CDR2 SNEGSKA, per germline (reference sequence). The CDR3 extends over 11 amino acids. Between the trimmed V and J ends, which lost 1 base and 10 bases, there was a span of 5 bases. Written as DNA, the CDR3 is TGCAGTGCTAGAGTCGGGTCACCCCTCCACTTT. Its translation: CSARVGSPLHF.

V gene TRBV11-1 combines with J gene TRBJ2-1; 7 positions match TRBD2. With V trimmed by 5 bases and J by 8 bases, 6 bases remained unmatched. CDR1 and CDR2 (germline): SGHAT, FQDESV (reference sequence). The CDR3 totals 13 residues. The CDR3 DNA sequence: TGTGCCAGCAGCCTGCGGGAGCTCGATGAGCAGTTCTTC. Its translation is CASSLRELDEQFF.

This clonotype was seen once. V usage is TRBV7-6 and J usage is TRBJ2-3; D remains unclear. Looked up from germline, CDR1 is SGHVS and CDR2 is FNYEAQ. Trimming pared 5 bases from V and 4 bases from J, leaving 10 bases between. CDR3 length: 13 residues. This CDR3 reads CASSPISSDTQYF. In DNA, the CDR3 is TGTGCCAGCAGCCCCATTAGTTCAGATACGCAGTATTTT.

This clonotype was found once. One end of the junction does not line up with germline, which may come from a read error. The chain links TRBV12-5 to TRBJ2-7; 9 bases align to TRBD2. CDR1 LGHNT and CDR2 FRNRAP come from the germline V gene. CDR3 length equals 15 residues. In DNA form, the CDR3 reads TGTGCTGGTGGTTTGGTAGCGGGAGATTACAATGAGCAGTACTTC. It yields the protein CAGGLVAGDYNEQYF. Supplemented by reference TRBV12-5 and TRBJ2-7, the full variable domain reads DARVTQTPRHKVTEMGQEVTMRCQPILGHNTVFWYRQTMMQGLELLAYFRNRAPLDDSGMPKDRFSAEMPDATLATLKIQPSEPRDSAVYFCAGGLVAGDYNEQYFGPGTRLTVT.

This clonotype was observed a handful of times. The chain recombines TRBV25-1 with TRBJ2-1; possible D gene TRBD1, 5 bases. Looked up from germline, CDR1 is MGHDK and CDR2 is SYGVNS. V was trimmed by 5 bases and J by 7 bases, leaving 12 bases between them. This CDR3 contains 13 residues. The CDR3 sequence is CASSSAGKNEQFF. The CDR3 DNA reads as TGTGCCAGCAGTTCAGCAGGGAAGAATGAGCAGTTCTTC.

This clonotype was seen only a few times. V is TRBV12-5 and J is TRBJ2-3, with D tentatively TRBD1 or TRBD2 (6 bases each). V was trimmed by 0 bases and J by 4 bases, leaving 11 bases between them. Germline V gene lookup returns CDR1 LGHNT and CDR2 FRNRAP. The CDR3 totals 15 residues. CDR3 nucleotide sequence: TGTGCTAGTGGTTTGGTATTGGGGGGCCCAGATACGCAGTATTTT. Amino acid sequence: CASGLVLGGPDTQYF.

This clonotype has only a few counts. V gene TRBV28 combines with J gene TRBJ2-1, with 14 bases matching TRBD2. V lost 6 bases to trimming and J lost 7 bases; unmatched junction nucleotides: 2. Germline lookup yields CDR1 MDHEN and CDR2 SYDVKM. The CDR3 length is 14 residues. The CDR3 DNA is TGTGCCAGCAGGACTAGCGGGGGGGGAAATGAGCAGTTCTTC. Translated, it gives CASRTSGGGNEQFF.

The chain has TRBV23-1 and TRBJ1-5; possibly TRBD1 for D (5 bases). TRBV23-1 is recorded as an ORF, its role being uncertain. CDR3 length: 18 residues. The V end lost 4 bases, the J end lost 0 bases, and 19 bases lay between the germline ends. The CDR3 bases are TGCGCCAGCAGTCCATTCTCCCGGTCGAGGGGTAGCAATCAGCCCCAGCATTTT. This sequence encodes CASSPFSRSRGSNQPQHF.

The CDR3, as DNA: TGCAGTGCTCGAAGAGACAATCAGCCCCAGCATTTT. Translated, it gives CSARRDNQPQHF. The chain employs TRBV20-1 and TRBJ1-5, with no clear D. Germline CDR1 reads DFQATT; CDR2 reads SNEGSKA (reference sequence). V dropped 5 bases and J dropped 3 bases, with 8 bases sitting between them. CDR3 length equals 12 residues.

This clonotype has more than one count but fewer than ten. This rearrangement joins TRBV2 to TRBJ1-4; TRBD1 is a possible D gene (5 bases). The CDR3 length is 15 residues. Germline assignment: CDR1 SNHLY and CDR2 FYNNEI. V dropped 3 bases and J dropped 8 bases, with 16 bases sitting between them. The chain's CDR3 is CASSDGAAPREKLFF. As DNA, the CDR3 is TGTGCCAGCAGTGACGGGGCAGCTCCGAGAGAAAAACTGTTTTTT.

The chain is built from TRBV11-2 and TRBJ1-6; D is unclear. The germline V gene has CDR1 SGHAT and CDR2 FQNNGV. Trimming removed 3 bases at V and 6 bases at J, with 12 bases between. CDR3 size: 15 residues. The CDR3 DNA is TGTGCCAGCAGCTTTCGGGCGTTCGGTAATTCACCCCTCCACTTT. This gives the protein CASSFRAFGNSPLHF.

The rearrangement links TRBV7-2 to TRBJ2-3; 9 bases are a match to TRBD2. Looked up from germline, CDR1 is SGHTA and CDR2 is FQGNSA. V lost 2 bases to trimming and J lost 4 bases; unmatched junction nucleotides: 10. The length of the CDR3 is 17 residues. CDR3 DNA sequence: TGTGCCAGCAGCTTAAGACTAGCGGTCTTAAGGGCAGATACGCAGTATTTT. This sequence encodes CASSLRLAVLRADTQYF.

On this clonotype: The junction does not match germline at one end; this may be a read error. The chain has TRBV7-6 and TRBJ2-3; 7 nucleotides align to TRBD2. CDR1 is SGHVS, CDR2 FNYEAQ, per germline. The CDR3 has 16 amino acids. The CDR3 sequence is CACSLAPGGSTDTQYF. CDR3 sequence (DNA): TGTGCCTGCAGCTTAGCGCCGGGGGGTAGCACAGATACGCAGTATTTT.

With respect to this clonotype: At one boundary the junction diverges from the germline segment, which might be a read error. The chain couples TRBV5-1 to TRBJ2-3; 12 bases map to TRBD2. The CDR3 covers 16 residues. From germline, CDR1 is SGHRS and CDR2 YFSETQ. Here the CDR3 DNA reads TGCGCCAGCAGCCGGGGAACTAGCGGGGGGACAGATGCGCAGTATTTT. Protein product: CASSRGTSGGTDAQYF. Full variable domain (rest looked up from reference TRBV5-1 and TRBJ2-3): KAGVTQTPRYLIKTRGQQVTLSCSPISGHRSVSWYQQTPGQGLQFLFEYFSETQRNKGNFPGRFSGRQFSNSRSEMNVSTLELGDSALYLCASSRGTSGGTDAQYFGPGTRLTVL.